This TCR beta chain was recorded in a study of blood T cell repertoires in COVID-19. Germline CDR1 is SEHNR and CDR2 is FQNEAQ (reference sequence). V dropped 1 base and J dropped 1 base, with 11 bases sitting between them. The CDR3 covers 16 residues. Measured with immunoSEQ multiplex PCR; TCRdb has only the in-frame clones, and not every one. The table records roughly 380,000 clones, 88% of them present only once. The source is a woman under 40 who had been exposed to COVID-19. The sample consisted of PBMCs or T cells enriched from blood (not recorded which). V usage is TRBV7-9 and J usage is TRBJ1-5, with D unresolved. CDR3 protein: CASSLGSGESNQPQHF. The CDR3 DNA follows: TGTGCCAGCAGCTTAGGGTCCGGGGAGAGCAATCAGCCCCAGCATTTT.